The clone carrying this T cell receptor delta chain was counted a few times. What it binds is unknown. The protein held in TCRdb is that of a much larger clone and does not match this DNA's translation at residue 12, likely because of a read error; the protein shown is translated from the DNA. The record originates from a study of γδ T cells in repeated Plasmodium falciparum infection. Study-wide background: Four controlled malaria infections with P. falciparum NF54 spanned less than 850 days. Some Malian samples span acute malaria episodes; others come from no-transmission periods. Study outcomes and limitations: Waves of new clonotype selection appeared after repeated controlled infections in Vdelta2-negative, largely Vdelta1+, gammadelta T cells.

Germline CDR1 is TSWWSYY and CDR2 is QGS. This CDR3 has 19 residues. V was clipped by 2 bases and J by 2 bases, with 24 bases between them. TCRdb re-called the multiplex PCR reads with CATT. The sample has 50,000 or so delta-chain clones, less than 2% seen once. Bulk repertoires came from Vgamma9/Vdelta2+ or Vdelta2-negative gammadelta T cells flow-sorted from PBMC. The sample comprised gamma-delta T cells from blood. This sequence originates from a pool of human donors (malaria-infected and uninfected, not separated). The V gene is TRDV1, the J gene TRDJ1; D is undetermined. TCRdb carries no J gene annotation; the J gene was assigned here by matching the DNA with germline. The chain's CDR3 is CALGESGPPVVFQTDKLIF. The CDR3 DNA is TGTGCTCTTGGGGAATCGGGGCCCCCGGTCGTCTTTCAAACCGATAAACTCATCTTT.